Many counts were recorded for the clone carrying this TCR beta chain. Antigen unknown. Time point in this sample: newly diagnosed GD, antithyroid drugs for less than 3 months. With RNA extracted from PBMCs as input, the TCR library was made. Graves' disease diagnoses used American Thyroid Association guidelines. Patients came from an endocrinology department in Xi'an, China. This record belongs to a study of regulatory T cells in long-lasting Graves disease. Study-level points and caveats: Blood alone, not thyroid tissue, was studied.

The TCR beta library used iRepertoire HTBI primers with Arm-PCR amplification of CDR3. TCRdb re-called the multiplex PCR reads with MiXCR, one entry per CDR3 protein. The table records some 200,000 distinct CDR3 sequences, approximately 18% of them present only once. This sample was also put to use in a study of T cells in Graves' hyperthyroidism and ophthalmopathy.

The sequencing used peripheral blood mononuclear cells (PBMCs), collected at new diagnosis, from a patient treated with antithyroid drugs. The TCR comes from a woman in her twenties or thirties with Graves disease.

As DNA, the CDR3 is TGTGCCTGGACTAGCAGCCTGAACACTGAAGCTTTCTTT. It yields the protein CAWTSSLNTEAFF. The chain carries TRBV30 and TRBJ1-1; D not resolved. The V and J ends lost 4 bases and 0 bases respectively, with 9 bases between them. This CDR3 spans 13 amino acids. Looked up from germline, CDR1 is GTSNPN and CDR2 is SVGIG (reference sequence).